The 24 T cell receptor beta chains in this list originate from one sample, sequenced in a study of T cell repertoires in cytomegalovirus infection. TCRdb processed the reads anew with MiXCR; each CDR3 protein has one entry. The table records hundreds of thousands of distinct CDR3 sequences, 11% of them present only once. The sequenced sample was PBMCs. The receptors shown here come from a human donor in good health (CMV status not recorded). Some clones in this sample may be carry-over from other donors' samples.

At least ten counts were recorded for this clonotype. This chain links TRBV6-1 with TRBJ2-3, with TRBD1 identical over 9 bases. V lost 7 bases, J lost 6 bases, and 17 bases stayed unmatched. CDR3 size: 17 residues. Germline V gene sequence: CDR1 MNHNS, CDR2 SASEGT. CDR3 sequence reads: CASTQQGARFHADTQYF. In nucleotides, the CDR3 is TGTGCCAGCACCCAACAGGGGGCTCGGTTCCATGCCGATACGCAGTATTTT.

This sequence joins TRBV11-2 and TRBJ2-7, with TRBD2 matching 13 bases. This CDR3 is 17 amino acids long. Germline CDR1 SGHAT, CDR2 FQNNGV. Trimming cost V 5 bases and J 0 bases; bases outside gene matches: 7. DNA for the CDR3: TGTGCCAGCAGCCTGACTAGCGGGGGGCCTAGCTCCTACGAGCAGTACTTC. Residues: CASSLTSGGPSSYEQYF.

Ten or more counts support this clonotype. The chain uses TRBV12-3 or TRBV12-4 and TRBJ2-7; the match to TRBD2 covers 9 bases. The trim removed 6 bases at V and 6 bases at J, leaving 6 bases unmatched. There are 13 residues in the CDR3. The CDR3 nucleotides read TGTGCCAGCAGGCGGGGGGGCGGGTTCGAGCAGTACTTC. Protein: CASRRGGGFEQYF.

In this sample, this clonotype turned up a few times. The DNA of the CDR3 is TGTGCCAGCAGCTTGGGAGCAGGGATTGAAGCTTTCTTT. Its translation is CASSLGAGIEAFF. The chain has TRBV5-8 and TRBJ1-1; D might be TRBD1 (5 bases). The CDR3 runs 13 residues. Germline V CDR1 and CDR2: SGHTS, YDEGEE. V was trimmed by 0 bases and J by 7 bases, leaving 10 bases between them. The full variable domain, rest sourced from reference TRBV5-8 and TRBJ1-1, is EAGVTQSPTHLIKTRGQQATLRCSPISGHTSVYWYQQALGLGLQFLLWYDEGEERNRGNFPPRFSGRQFPNYSSELNVNALELEDSALYLCASSLGAGIEAFFGQGTRLTVV.

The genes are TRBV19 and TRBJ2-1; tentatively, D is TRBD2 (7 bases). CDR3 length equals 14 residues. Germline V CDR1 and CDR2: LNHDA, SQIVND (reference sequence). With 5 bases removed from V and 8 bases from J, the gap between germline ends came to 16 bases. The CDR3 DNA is TGTGCCAGTAGTCAAGGGAGGGGGGGCGATGAGCAGTTCTTC. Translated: CASSQGRGGDEQFF.

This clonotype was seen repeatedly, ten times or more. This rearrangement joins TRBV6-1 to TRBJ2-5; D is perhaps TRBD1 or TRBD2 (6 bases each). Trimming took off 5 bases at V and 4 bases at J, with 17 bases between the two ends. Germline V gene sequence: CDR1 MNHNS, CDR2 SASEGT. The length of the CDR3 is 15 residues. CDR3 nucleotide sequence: TGTGCCAGCAGTCGGGGGCGGCGGTATGGAGAGACCCAGTACTTC. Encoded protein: CASSRGRRYGETQYF.

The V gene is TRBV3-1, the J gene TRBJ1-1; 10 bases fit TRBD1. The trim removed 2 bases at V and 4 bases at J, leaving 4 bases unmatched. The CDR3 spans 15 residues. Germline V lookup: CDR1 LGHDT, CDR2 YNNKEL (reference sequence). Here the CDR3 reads CASSQPGQGSTEAFF. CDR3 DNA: TGTGCCAGCAGCCAACCGGGACAGGGGAGCACTGAAGCTTTCTTT.

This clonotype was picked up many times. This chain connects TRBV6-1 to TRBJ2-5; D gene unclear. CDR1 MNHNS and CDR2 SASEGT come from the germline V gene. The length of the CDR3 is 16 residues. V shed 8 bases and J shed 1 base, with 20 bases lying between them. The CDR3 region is CASSLGPNYAQETQYF. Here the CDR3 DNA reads TGTGCCAGCTCGTTGGGCCCCAACTATGCCCAAGAGACCCAGTACTTC.

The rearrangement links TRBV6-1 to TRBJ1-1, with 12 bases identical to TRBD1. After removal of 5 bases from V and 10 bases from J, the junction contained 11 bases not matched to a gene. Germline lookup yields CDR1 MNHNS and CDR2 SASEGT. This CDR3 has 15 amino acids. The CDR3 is CASSPSTGTGGRAFF. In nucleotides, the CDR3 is TGTGCCAGCAGTCCAAGTACCGGGACAGGGGGCAGAGCTTTCTTT.

For the CDR3, the DNA is TGTGCCAGCAGTTTCTATGCAGCGGGGGGTAGGGAGACCCAGTACTTC. This encodes CASSFYAAGGRETQYF. The chain employs TRBV27 and TRBJ2-5, with 9 bases identical to TRBD2. The length of the CDR3 is 16 residues. Germline lookup yields CDR1 MNHEY and CDR2 SMNVEV (reference sequence). V lost 3 bases to trimming and J lost 5 bases; unmatched junction nucleotides: 10.

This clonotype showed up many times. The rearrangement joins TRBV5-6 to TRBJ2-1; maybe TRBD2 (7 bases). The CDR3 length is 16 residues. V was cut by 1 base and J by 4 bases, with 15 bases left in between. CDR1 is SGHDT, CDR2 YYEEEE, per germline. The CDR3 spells CASSLLAGATYNEQFF. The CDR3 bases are TGTGCCAGCAGCTTGTTGGCGGGGGCAACGTACAATGAGCAGTTCTTC.

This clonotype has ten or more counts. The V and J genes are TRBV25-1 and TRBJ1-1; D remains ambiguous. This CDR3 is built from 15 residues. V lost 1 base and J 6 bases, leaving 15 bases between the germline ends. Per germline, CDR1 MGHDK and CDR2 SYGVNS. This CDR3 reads CASSEWRRGVPEAFF. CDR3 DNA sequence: TGTGCCAGCAGTGAATGGCGTCGTGGAGTCCCTGAAGCTTTCTTT.

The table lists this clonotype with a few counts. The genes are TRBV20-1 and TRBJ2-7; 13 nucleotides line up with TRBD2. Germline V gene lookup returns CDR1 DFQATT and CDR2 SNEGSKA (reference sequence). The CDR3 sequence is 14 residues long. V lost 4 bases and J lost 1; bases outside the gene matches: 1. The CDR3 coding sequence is TGCAGTGCTATGGGACTAGCGGGATCCTACGAGCAGTACTTC. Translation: CSAMGLAGSYEQYF.

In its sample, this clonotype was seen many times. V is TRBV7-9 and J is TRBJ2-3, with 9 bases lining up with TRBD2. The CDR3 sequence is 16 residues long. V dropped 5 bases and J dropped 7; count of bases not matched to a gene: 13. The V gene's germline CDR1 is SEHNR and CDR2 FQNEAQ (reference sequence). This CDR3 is CASSPSSMGTSNTQYF. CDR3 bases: TGTGCCAGCAGCCCCTCCTCTATGGGGACTAGCAATACGCAGTATTTT.

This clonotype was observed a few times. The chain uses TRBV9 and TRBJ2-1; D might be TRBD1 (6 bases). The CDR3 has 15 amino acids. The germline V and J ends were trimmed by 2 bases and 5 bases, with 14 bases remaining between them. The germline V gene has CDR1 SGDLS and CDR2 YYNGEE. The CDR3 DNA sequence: TGTGCCAGCAGCGTCGAAGGGGGAAACAACAATGAGCAGTTCTTC. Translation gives CASSVEGGNNNEQFF.

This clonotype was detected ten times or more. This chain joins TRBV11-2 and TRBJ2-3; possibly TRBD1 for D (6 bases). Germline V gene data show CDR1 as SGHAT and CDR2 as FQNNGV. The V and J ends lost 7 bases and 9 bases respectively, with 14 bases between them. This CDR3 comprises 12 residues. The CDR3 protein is CASTETGSTQYF. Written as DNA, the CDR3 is TGTGCCAGCACCGAGACAGGATCGACGCAGTATTTT. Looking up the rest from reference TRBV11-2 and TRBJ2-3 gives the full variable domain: EAGVAQSPRYKIIEKRQSVAFWCNPISGHATLYWYQQILGQGPKLLIQFQNNGVVDDSQLPKDRFSAERLKGVDSTLKIQPAKLEDSAVYLCASTETGSTQYFGPGTRLTVL.

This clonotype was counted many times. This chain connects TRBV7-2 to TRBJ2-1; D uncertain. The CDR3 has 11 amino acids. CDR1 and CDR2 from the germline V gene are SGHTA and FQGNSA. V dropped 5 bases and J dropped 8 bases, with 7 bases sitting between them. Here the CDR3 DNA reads TGTGCCAGCAGCCCCGGAGATGAGCAGTTCTTC. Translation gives CASSPGDEQFF.

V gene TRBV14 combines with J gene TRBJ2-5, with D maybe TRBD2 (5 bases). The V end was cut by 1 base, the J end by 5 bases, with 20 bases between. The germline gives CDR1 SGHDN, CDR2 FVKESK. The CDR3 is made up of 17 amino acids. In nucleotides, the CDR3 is TGTGCCAGCAGCCAAGGACATGTAACGGGGTTAGCGGAGACCCAGTACTTC. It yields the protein CASSQGHVTGLAETQYF.

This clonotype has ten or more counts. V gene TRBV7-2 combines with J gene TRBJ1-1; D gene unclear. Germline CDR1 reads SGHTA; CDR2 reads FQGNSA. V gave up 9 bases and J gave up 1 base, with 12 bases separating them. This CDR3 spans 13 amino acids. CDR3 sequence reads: CASQVIRNTEAFF. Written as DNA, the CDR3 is TGTGCCAGTCAAGTGATTCGGAACACTGAAGCTTTCTTT.

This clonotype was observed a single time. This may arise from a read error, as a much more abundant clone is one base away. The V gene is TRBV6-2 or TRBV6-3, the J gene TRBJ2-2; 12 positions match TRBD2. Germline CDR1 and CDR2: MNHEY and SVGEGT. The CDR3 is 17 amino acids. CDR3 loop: CASSSTSGRIGTEELFF. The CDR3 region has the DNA TGTGCCAGCAGTTCGACTAGCGGGAGAATCGGGACCGAGGAGCTGTTTTTT.

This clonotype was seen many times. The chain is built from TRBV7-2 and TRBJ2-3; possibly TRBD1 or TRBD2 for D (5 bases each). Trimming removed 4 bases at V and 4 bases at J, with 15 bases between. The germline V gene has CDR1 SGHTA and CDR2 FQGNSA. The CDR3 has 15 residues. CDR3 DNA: TGTGCCAGCAGCTCGGGACGCTCGCAGGCAGATACGCAGTATTTT. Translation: CASSSGRSQADTQYF.

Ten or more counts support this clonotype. The CDR3 DNA is TGTGCCAGCAGTTCATATCACGGACGGAACTCTGGGGCCAACGTCCTGACTTTC. Its protein product is CASSSYHGRNSGANVLTF. The chain employs TRBV27 and TRBJ2-6; D ambiguous. Germline values: CDR1 MNHEY, CDR2 SMNVEV (reference sequence). The CDR3 has 18 residues. V shed 4 bases and J shed 0 bases, with 16 bases lying between them.

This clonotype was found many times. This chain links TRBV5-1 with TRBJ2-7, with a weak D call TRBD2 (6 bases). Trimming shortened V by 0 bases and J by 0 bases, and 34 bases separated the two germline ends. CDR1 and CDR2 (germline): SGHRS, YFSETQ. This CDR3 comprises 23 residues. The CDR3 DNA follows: TGCGCCAGCAGCTTGGGACCCTCGGGCGGAGCGTTCGGATCTTCCGGGGGCTCCTACGAGCAGTACTTC. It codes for CASSLGPSGGAFGSSGGSYEQYF.

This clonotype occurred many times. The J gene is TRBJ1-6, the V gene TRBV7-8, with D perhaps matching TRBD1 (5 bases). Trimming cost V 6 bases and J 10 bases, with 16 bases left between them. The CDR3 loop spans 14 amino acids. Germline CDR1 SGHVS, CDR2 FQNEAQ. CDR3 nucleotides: TGTGCCAGCAGTCATACCGCGGAGGGGTCACCCCTCCACTTT. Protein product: CASSHTAEGSPLHF.